The 5 T cell receptor beta chains listed next were all sequenced from one sample in a study of beta chain features in type 1 diabetes. The study's findings and limits: Moderate but significant shortening of TCRB CDR3s was recorded in all four CD4+ subsets from Type 1 diabetes patients.

All of the isolated RNA was reverse transcribed, so expressed TCRB transcripts were sequenced. Sequencing used immunoSEQ multiplex PCR; TCRdb keeps in-frame clones, though not all of them. This sample has about 170,000 clones; roughly 8% occur once, and the top ten carry 0.5%. These receptors' antigens are unknown. The sequencing input was central memory CD4+ T cells from blood. The receptor source for this set is a man between 18 and 29 years old with type 1 diabetes.

The chain recombines TRBV27 with TRBJ1-2; D perhaps matches TRBD1 (5 bases). This CDR3 contains 15 residues. Trimming cost V 0 bases and J 4 bases, with 12 bases left between them. Germline V gene data show CDR1 as MNHEY and CDR2 as SMNVEV (reference sequence). The CDR3 DNA follows: TGTGCCAGCAGTTTATCGCAGGGCACTACCTATGGCTACACCTTC. It specifies CASSLSQGTTYGYTF.

The chain carries TRBV5-1 and TRBJ2-7; 7 bases map to TRBD2. This CDR3 region has 13 residues. Germline loops: CDR1 SGHRS, CDR2 YFSETQ. The V segment lost 4 bases and the J segment 7 bases; nucleotides outside the gene matches: 8. The CDR3 sequence is CASSPEGSGEQYF. The CDR3 region has the DNA TGCGCCAGCAGCCCGGAGGGTAGCGGGGAGCAGTACTTC.

This clone has more than one count but fewer than ten. The V call is TRBV9, the J call TRBJ2-3, with D possibly being TRBD2 (5 bases). Germline-derived CDR1 and CDR2 are SGDLS and YYNGEE. This CDR3 is 15 amino acids long. V lost 2 bases to trimming and J lost 2 bases, with 12 bases between them. CDR3 sequence: CASSVRAGFTDTQYF. The CDR3 nucleotides are TGTGCCAGCAGCGTGAGGGCTGGTTTCACAGATACGCAGTATTTT.

The chain recombines TRBV7-9 with TRBJ2-7; 13 bases match TRBD2. Germline V CDR1 and CDR2: SEHNR, FQNEAQ (reference sequence). J lost 2 bases, V lost 5 bases, and 6 bases had no gene match. The CDR3 length is 16 residues. The CDR3 here is CASSHRTSGGPYEQYF. CDR3 sequence (DNA): TGTGCCAGCAGCCATAGGACTAGCGGGGGTCCCTACGAGCAGTACTTC.

This chain connects TRBV5-4 to TRBJ2-7; the D is unclear. Germline loops: CDR1 SGHNT, CDR2 YYREEE (reference sequence). The CDR3 is made up of 12 amino acids. Trimming took off 2 bases at V and 6 bases at J, with 9 bases between the two ends. The CDR3 protein is CASSFDEREQYF. The CDR3 DNA reads as TGTGCCAGCAGCTTTGATGAGCGCGAGCAGTACTTC. The variable domain in full, completed from reference TRBV5-4 and TRBJ2-7, reads ETGVTQSPTHLIKTRGQQVTLRCSSQSGHNTVSWYQQALGQGPQFIFQYYREEENGRGNFPPRFSGLQFPNYSSELNVNALELDDSALYLCASSFDEREQYFGPGTRLTVT.